Sequencing of this T cell receptor (beta chain) was carried out in a study of blood T cell repertoires in COVID-19. Assay used: immunoSEQ multiplex PCR; TCRdb lists only in-frame clones, some missing. This table has approximately 89,000 clones, about 80% appearing once. The CDR3 totals 15 residues. The rearrangement joins TRBV21-1 to TRBJ2-7; TRBD2, as called in the table, went unchecked against the DNA. TRBV21-1 is classified as a pseudogene. The TCR was taken from a human donor in a cohort sampled during active COVID-19. The sequenced material came from peripheral blood. The CDR3 DNA follows: TGTGCCAGCAGCAAAGACCCAGCGGGGAGCTACGAGCAGTACTTC. Translated: CASSKDPAGSYEQYF.